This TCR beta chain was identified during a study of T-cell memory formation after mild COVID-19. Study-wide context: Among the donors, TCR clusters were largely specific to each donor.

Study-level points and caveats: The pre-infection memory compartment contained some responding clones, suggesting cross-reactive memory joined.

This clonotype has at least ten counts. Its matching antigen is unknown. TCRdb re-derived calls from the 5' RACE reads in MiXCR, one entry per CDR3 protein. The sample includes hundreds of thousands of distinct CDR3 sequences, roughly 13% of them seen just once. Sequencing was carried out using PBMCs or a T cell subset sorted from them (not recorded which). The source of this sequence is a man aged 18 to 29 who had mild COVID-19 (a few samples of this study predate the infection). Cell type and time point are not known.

In nucleotides, the CDR3 is TGTGCCAGCAGCTCCGGGACATCATCCTACGAGCAGTACGTC. It yields the protein CASSSGTSSYEQYV. The rearrangement joins TRBV5-6 to TRBJ2-7; tentatively, D is TRBD1 (6 bases). V lost 3 bases, J lost 1 base, and 11 bases lay in between. In germline, CDR1 is SGHDT, CDR2 YYEEEE. This CDR3 has 14 residues.